This T cell receptor beta chain stems from a study of blood T cell repertoires in COVID-19. As for the study in general: From the United States, Italy and Spain came samples of acute and convalescent COVID-19. Sources were T cells, B-cell-depleted T cells, or PBMCs; the material itself was cDNA or gDNA.

Data came from immunoSEQ multiplex PCR; TCRdb stores just in-frame clones and leaves some out. The sample carries about 150,000 clones, around 83% recorded once. Sequences were obtained from peripheral blood. This receptor was obtained from a woman aged 55-70 years with acute or convalescent COVID-19.

CDR3 residues: CASSQTTGLDTQYF. The CDR3 nucleotides are TGTGCCAGCAGCCAAACGACAGGGCTAGATACGCAGTATTTT. J is TRBJ2-3 and V is TRBV7-9, with 7 bases aligning to TRBD1. The CDR3 extends over 14 amino acids. CDR1 SEHNR and CDR2 FQNEAQ come from the germline V gene (reference sequence). The ends lost 5 bases at V and 5 bases at J; junction bases unmatched: 7.